This is a list of T cell receptor beta chains from one sample in a study of response to subunit inactivated influenza vaccine. Each CDR3 protein gets one entry after TCRdb re-called the RT-PCR reads with MiXCR. The sample has about 620,000 distinct CDR3 sequences; 12% are singletons. The source material was PBMCs from blood, sampled on the day of vaccination. The receptors stem from a man aged 45-65 years who received an inactivated influenza vaccine. Both conserved end residues are part of each CDR3. A D gene is named only where the DNA matches it firmly. Only some rows state a clone size, as once, few, many or a class for expanded clones.

d_gene	abundance	v_gene	j_gene	CDR3nt	CDR3aa
TRBD1	many	TRBV4-1	TRBJ1-6	TGCGCCAGCAGCCTACAGGGGCAAAATTCACCCCTCCACTTT	CASSLQGQNSPLHF
-	few	TRBV24-1	TRBJ2-1	TGTGCCACCAGTGATTTTTCCGGGGGAGCCTACAATGAGCAGTTCTTC	CATSDFSGGAYNEQFF
TRBD2	few	TRBV20-1	TRBJ2-5	TGCAGTGCTAGAAACCTAGCGGGCGGGGCAAGGGAGACCCAGTACTTC	CSARNLAGGARETQYF
-	-	TRBV11-2	TRBJ2-3	TGTGCCAGCAGCTTAGTGAGAGCGCCAGATACGCAGTATTTT	CASSLVRAPDTQYF
TRBD2	few	TRBV9	TRBJ2-3	TGTGCCAGCAGTGCGGGGGGCGGATCCACAGATACGCAGTATTTT	CASSAGGGSTDTQYF
TRBD1	-	TRBV18	TRBJ2-2	TGTGCCAGCTCACGGGACAGCGCGAACACCGGGGAGCTGTTTTTT	CASSRDSANTGELFF
-	few	TRBV18	TRBJ2-6	TGTGCCAGCTCACTTCTTGGACGGGTCTCTGGGGCCAACGTCCTGACTTTC	CASSLLGRVSGANVLTF
TRBD2	few	TRBV6-1	TRBJ2-7	TGTGCCAGCAGGCCTTTAGCGGGAGGGAGCTCCTACGAGCAGTACTTC	CASRPLAGGSSYEQYF
-	-	TRBV20-1	TRBJ2-2	TGCAGTGCTAGAGACGTACAGAGGGGCGTGAATACCGGGGAGCTGTTTTTT	CSARDVQRGVNTGELFF
-	-	TRBV10-3	TRBJ2-1	TGTGCCATCAGTGAGGAGGCGGGCGGGAATGAGCAGTTCTTC	CAISEEAGGNEQFF
-	many	TRBV7-9	TRBJ2-7	TGTGCCAGCAGTTTATCAGGGTTGGGGTACGAGCAGTACTTC	CASSLSGLGYEQYF
-	few	TRBV20-1	TRBJ1-1	TGCAGTGCTAACAGGAACGCTTTGGGAACTGAAGCTTTCTTT	CSANRNALGTEAFF
-	-	TRBV10-3	TRBJ2-1	TGTGCCATCAGTGAGAGATCTGACGGGCCGAGCTCCTACAATGAGCAGTTCTTC	CAISERSDGPSSYNEQFF
TRBD1	many	TRBV10-3	TRBJ2-6	TGTGCCAGTACAACAGGGGTTTACTCTGGGGCCAACGTCCTGACTTTC	CASTTGVYSGANVLTF
-	few	TRBV12-3/TRBV12-4	TRBJ2-5	TGTGCCAGCAGTCCCTCTACGGGGTCCAAAGAGACCCAGTACTTC	CASSPSTGSKETQYF
-	-	TRBV7-2	TRBJ1-5	TGTGCCAGCAGCTTAGCGGGGGCCCACCAGCCCCAGCATTTT	CASSLAGAHQPQHF
-	-	TRBV29-1	TRBJ2-7	TGCAGCGTTGAATTGGAGGACAGAGCCTACGAGCAGTACTTC	CSVELEDRAYEQYF
-	few	TRBV5-5	TRBJ1-5	TGTGCCAGCAGCTTTTCCGGGGGTCTTAATCAGCCCCAGCATTTT	CASSFSGGLNQPQHF
-	-	TRBV5-1	TRBJ2-3	TGCGCCAGCAGCTTGACGCTTGGCAGGGGCCTTAGAACAGATACGCAGTATTTT	CASSLTLGRGLRTDTQYF
-	many	TRBV5-1	TRBJ1-1	TGCGCCAGCGGGGACCCGCGGAACACTGAAGCTTTCTTT	CASGDPRNTEAFF
-	few	TRBV12-3/TRBV12-4	TRBJ2-5	TGTGCCAGCAGCCGCTTTGGGCAAGAGACCCAGTACTTC	CASSRFGQETQYF
-	-	TRBV19	TRBJ2-2	TGTGCCAGTAGTCGGGGTAGCGGCCCGAACACCGGGGAGCTGTTTTTT	CASSRGSGPNTGELFF
-	many	TRBV5-1	TRBJ1-2	TGCGCCAGCAGCTTGGGGCAGACCAAGGGTTGCACCTTC	CASSLGQTKGCTF
TRBD2	-	TRBV20-1	TRBJ2-1	TGCAGTGCTAGTCCCCCCAGCGGGAGGAACAATGAGCAGTTCTTC	CSASPPSGRNNEQFF
TRBD2	few	TRBV4-3	TRBJ2-1	TGCGCCAGCAGCCAAGATTCGGGGGGGGGCTACAATGAGCAGTTCTTC	CASSQDSGGGYNEQFF
-	few	TRBV29-1	TRBJ2-2	TGCAGCGTTGAAGAGACCGGGGAGCTGTTTTTT	CSVEETGELFF
-	-	TRBV28	TRBJ2-3	TGTGCCAGCAGCCGCAGGGTTGATACGCAGTATTTT	CASSRRVDTQYF
-	many	TRBV6-1	TRBJ1-2	TGTGCCAGCAGCCGTCACGGGGGGATTAACTATGGCTACACCTTC	CASSRHGGINYGYTF
-	few	TRBV6-6	TRBJ2-3	TGTGCCAGCACTCGGGGAACCACAGATACGCAGTATTTT	CASTRGTTDTQYF
-	many	TRBV14	TRBJ1-3	TGTGCCAGCAGACGGGACTACACCATATATTTT	CASRRDYTIYF
TRBD1	-	TRBV6-1	TRBJ2-7	TGTGCCAGCAGGGGACGGGACAGAAGCTCCTACGAGCAGTACTTC	CASRGRDRSSYEQYF
-	few	TRBV6-5	TRBJ2-1	TGTGCCAGCCGTTTCTGGCGCAGCTCCTACAATGAGCAGTTCTTC	CASRFWRSSYNEQFF
TRBD1	-	TRBV19	TRBJ2-7	TGTGCCAGTAGTACCTTTCCAGGGACAGATAGCTCCTACGAGCAGTACTTC	CASSTFPGTDSSYEQYF
-	few	TRBV20-1	TRBJ2-5	TGCAGGCCCGGGGCAGGGCAACAAGAGACCCAGTACTTC	CRPGAGQQETQYF
-	-	TRBV20-1	TRBJ2-7	TGCAGTGCTAGACCCCCGACAGGAAGCTCCTACGAGCAGTACTTC	CSARPPTGSSYEQYF
-	many	TRBV5-5	TRBJ2-7	TGTGCCAGCAGCTTGGGCAGGGAGTACGAGCAGTACTTC	CASSLGREYEQYF
-	-	TRBV18	TRBJ2-1	TGTGCCAGCTCACCGACTCGGGATGAGCAGTTCTTC	CASSPTRDEQFF
TRBD1	-	TRBV15	TRBJ1-2	TGTGCCACCAGCAGATCGTTAAGGGACAGGGGGCAAAGCTATGGCTACACCTTC	CATSRSLRDRGQSYGYTF
TRBD1	few	TRBV28	TRBJ2-3	TGTGCCAGCACCGAGACGGGACAGAACACAGATACGCAGTATTTT	CASTETGQNTDTQYF
-	few	TRBV7-2	TRBJ2-4	TGTGCCAGCAGCACTAAAAACATTCAGTACTTC	CASSTKNIQYF
-	few	TRBV4-1	TRBJ1-2	TGCGCCAGCAGCACCGGACAGCTACCTAACTATGGCTACACCTTC	CASSTGQLPNYGYTF
TRBD2	few	TRBV7-8	TRBJ2-6	TGTGCCAGCAGCTCCGGACTAGCGGGAACTGGGGCCAACGTCCTGACTTTC	CASSSGLAGTGANVLTF
-	few	TRBV20-1	TRBJ2-7	TGCAGTGCTAGCGGCCCCTTGTACTACGAGCAGTACTTC	CSASGPLYYEQYF
TRBD2	-	TRBV15	TRBJ2-1	TGTGCCACCAGCAGCGGACTAGCGGGAGTGAGGGAGCAGTTCTTC	CATSSGLAGVREQFF
TRBD1	few	TRBV6-1	TRBJ1-4	TGTGCCAGTCGGGGGACAGCCTCTCCGAATGAAAAACTGTTTTTT	CASRGTASPNEKLFF